This T cell receptor beta chain was recorded in a study of blood T cell repertoires in COVID-19. The overall study: Samples representing acute and convalescent COVID-19 were sourced from the United States, Italy and Spain. T cells, B-cell-depleted T cells, or PBMCs provided the cDNA or gDNA that served as material.

CDR1 and CDR2 (germline): SQVTM, ANQGSEA. V trimming: 7 bases; J trimming: 8 bases; junction bases outside the gene matches: 10. CDR3 length: 13 amino acids. Patients from Seattle were sampled longitudinally, starting during active infection. In the authors' methods: Estimation of nucleated cell counts was performed using reference gene primer amplification. Here immunoSEQ multiplex PCR was the method, and the copy in TCRdb shows in-frame clones only, minus some. V and J calls and clone size are given by that table; D and trimming were obtained from the DNA. Of about 300,000 clones listed, about 89% are singletons.

The TCR comes from a woman in her thirties with COVID-19, enrolled during active disease. V and J are TRBV29-1 and TRBJ2-2; 7 bases map to TRBD2. Sequencing used peripheral blood. The CDR3 loop is CSGTTGGSGELFF. The DNA of the CDR3 is TGCAGCGGTACAACGGGAGGCTCGGGGGAGCTGTTTTTT.